This T cell receptor (beta chain) emerged from a study of blood T cell repertoires in COVID-19. Across the study: The origin of the acute and convalescent COVID-19 samples was the United States, Italy and Spain. The analysed material was cDNA or gDNA that came from T cells, B-cell-depleted T cells, or PBMCs.

Original handling: It was from reference gene primer amplification that nucleated cell counts were estimated. Only in-frame clones appear in the TCRdb table, and some are missing; sequencing was by immunoSEQ multiplex PCR. The D gene and trimming were derived from the DNA, and the V and J assignments and clone size from that table. The sample contains 150,000 to 200,000 clones, about 85% of which appear only once. The CDR3 totals 13 residues. In germline, CDR1 is MNHNS, CDR2 SASEGT. Trimming cost V 2 bases and J 6 bases; bases outside gene matches: 3. This rearrangement joins TRBV6-1 to TRBJ1-2; 7 positions agree with TRBD1. The TCR sequence derives from a woman aged 60 to 75 with acute or convalescent COVID-19. The sequenced sample was peripheral blood. The CDR3, as DNA: TGTGCCAGCAGTGAACAGGGGGTGGATGGCTACACCTTC. The encoded protein is CASSEQGVDGYTF.